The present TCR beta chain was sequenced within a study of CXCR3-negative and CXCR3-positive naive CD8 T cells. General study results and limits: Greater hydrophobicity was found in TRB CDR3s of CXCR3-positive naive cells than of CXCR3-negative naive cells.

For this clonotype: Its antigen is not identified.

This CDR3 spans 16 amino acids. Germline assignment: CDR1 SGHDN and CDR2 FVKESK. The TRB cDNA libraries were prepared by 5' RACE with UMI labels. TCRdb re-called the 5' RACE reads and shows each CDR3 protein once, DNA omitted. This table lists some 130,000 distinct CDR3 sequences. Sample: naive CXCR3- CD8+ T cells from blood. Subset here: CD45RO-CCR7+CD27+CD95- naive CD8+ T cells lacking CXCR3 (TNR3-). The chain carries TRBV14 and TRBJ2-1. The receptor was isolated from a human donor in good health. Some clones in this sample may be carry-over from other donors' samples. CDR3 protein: CASSQELARSYNEQFF.